The TCR beta chain under discussion was sequenced for a study of blood T cell repertoires in COVID-19. Study at large: Sites across the United States, Italy and Spain contributed samples from acute and convalescent COVID-19. The cDNA or gDNA used as material had been derived from T cells, B-cell-depleted T cells, or PBMCs.

As originally analysed: Estimated nucleated cell counts came from reference gene primer amplification. Sequenced by immunoSEQ multiplex PCR; TCRdb stores in-frame clones only, minus some. The V and J calls and clone size were taken over from that table, and D and trimming were inferred from the DNA. The sample lists about 440,000 clones, about nine tenths occurring once. The Seattle site enrolled patients during active infection and followed them longitudinally. V dropped 1 base and J dropped 5 bases, with 14 bases sitting between them. This CDR3 has 15 amino acids. CDR1 and CDR2 (germline): SGHVS, FNYEAQ.

Sequencing was performed on peripheral blood. This receptor was identified in a woman aged 45-65 years with COVID-19, enrolled during active disease. The chain has TRBV7-6 and TRBJ2-5, with a tentative D call TRBD1 (6 bases). The CDR3 is CASSLGAGVGETQYF. The CDR3 DNA follows: TGTGCCAGCAGCTTAGGAGCAGGGGTGGGGGAGACCCAGTACTTC.